This T cell receptor beta chain was sequenced in a study of blood T cell repertoires in COVID-19 (dated by TCRdb to the early 2020s). Background on the whole study: The collaborator samples originated in the United States, Italy and Spain and spanned the acute and convalescent phases of COVID-19. HLA class I and class II types, where available, came from metadata supplied by the sample provider rather than from assay-based typing. A de-identified subject ID, COVID-19 status, age in years and sex were almost always included in the sample metadata. The samples were drawn from two sources: the first 160 participants of the ongoing ImmuneRACE study, and 950 to 1,500 subjects contributed by 6 global collaborators. The material from the prospective study consisted of cDNA or gDNA derived from T cells, B-cell-depleted T cells, or PBMCs. Deeply sampled blood TCRbeta repertoires from subjects exposed to, actively infected with, or recovered from COVID-19 were included in the dataset. The repertoires were made available in a free public database intended to serve as a resource for research on the immune response to SARS-CoV-2.

Overall study outcomes, separate from this receptor: How much clinical and demographic metadata was included differed by source and by participant, and the metadata was provided uncurated.

The immunoSEQ Assay, a bias-controlled multiplex PCR, was used to amplify TCRbeta CDR3 regions from genomic DNA. Regarding the original processing steps: Nucleated cell counts per sample were estimated from amplification of reference gene primers within the assay. To quantify the absolute abundance of each unique TCRbeta CDR3 rearrangement, sequence reads were collapsed and filtered. Productive Simpson clonality was computed per sample as the square root of Simpson's diversity index over productive rearrangements. This immuneACCESS table, as held by TCRdb, lists in-frame sequences with V and J called but not all clones. Of the missing ones, under half trace to an unresolved V gene in checked studies; the others have no known cause. V, J and clone size are taken as reported in that table, and D and trimming were inferred from the DNA itself. The sample contains 200,000 or so clones, 88% of them found a single time. The ten largest clones add up to more than 2.5% of the sample.

In the prospective study, participants were about 18 to 95 years old, resided in fewer than 25 geographic areas of the United States, and were enrolled through a virtual design. In the prospective study, participants were assigned to cohorts based on the clinical history participants reported in a screening survey and a study questionnaire. Recovered participants in ImmuneRACE Cohort 3 were defined by two consecutive negative NP/OP PCR tests, clearance by a healthcare professional, or resolution of symptoms. Mobile phlebotomists in the prospective study collected whole blood, serum and a nasopharyngeal or oropharyngeal swab from every participant. Prospective study participants could optionally give additional blood draws and questionnaires over an approximately two-month period. Before DNA extraction, blood samples from the prospective study were shipped at room temperature or frozen. Details on this clone: Its antigen remains unidentified. No clone much larger than this one lies a single base away; base qualities are absent.

V has 0 bases trimmed and J has 0 bases trimmed; junction bases matching no gene number 2. From cysteine to phenylalanine, the CDR3 is 15 amino acids long. Solely the CDR3 DNA is kept, with 45 bases framed from the first base. CDR1 and CDR2 were assigned from the germline V gene as SGHRS and YFSETQ. Sequencing used PBMCs or T cells enriched from blood (not recorded which). The clonotype was recovered from a woman aged 25 to 39 who had recovered from COVID-19. The chain is made from TRBV5-1 and TRBJ2-7, and 8 bases in between align with TRBD1. The nucleotide sequence is TGCGCCAGCAGCTTGGAGGGACAGGACTCCTACGAGCAGTACTTC. The resulting protein is CASSLEGQDSYEQYF. Here the CDR3 is joined to the reference TRBV5-1 and TRBJ2-7 genes, and the full variable domain is: KAGVTQTPRYLIKTRGQQVTLSCSPISGHRSVSWYQQTPGQGLQFLFEYFSETQRNKGNFPGRFSGRQFSNSRSEMNVSTLELGDSALYLCASSLEGQDSYEQYFGPGTRLTVT.